This T cell receptor (beta chain) was obtained from a study of cytomegalovirus exposure and HLA in healthy donors (dated by TCRdb to 2015 to 2018). Regarding the study in general: According to an earlier analysis of a few hundred of the donors, 200 million or so T cells yielded roughly 110 million unique TCR beta sequences and about 280 Gb of sequence data. Roughly 310 gigabases of sequencing data and roughly 90 million unique TCR sequences were included in an early release covering 500 to 750 HLA-typed donors. Of the approximately 370 genotyped donors, less than 85% were placed in the genetic ancestry cluster associated with self-reported Caucasian donors. The study aimed to test whether signatures of past pathogen exposure could be identified by cataloging public T cell receptors. The study profiled the T cell repertoires of more than 500 subjects by immunosequencing and related them to cytomegalovirus serostatus. Besides the first cohort of approximately 670 subjects, a separate validation cohort made up of 120 different subjects was used. High-throughput TCR immunosequencing, statistical association of individual TCRs with disease status, and machine learning were combined to predict cytomegalovirus infection status. A later analysis re-analyzed previously published TCR beta repertoires from approximately 670 donors and added high-resolution HLA genotyping to study TCR occurrence patterns. Rather than using new phenotypic data, the later analysis identified candidate immune exposures from TCR beta sequences and from how often those sequences occurred across donors. To decide whether each TCR beta V gene segment behaved as functional or pseudogenic, an earlier analysis of approximately 620 of the donors relied on high-throughput TCR beta sequencing. Alongside the repertoire data, information on donor age, sex, ethnicity and CMV serostatus was compiled. A later genetic analysis took genome-wide SNP genotypes for about three fifths of the 666 donors and used that subset as a discovery cohort. Every discovery cohort repertoire had been produced on one sequencing platform. HLA typing included class I and class II loci at four-digit resolution. Typing coverage varied by locus: about 629-640 donors for A, B, C, DRB1 and DQB1; approximately 560 for DQA1; about 570 for DPA1; approximately 490 for DPB1. Four to six DR-DQ haplotypes were handled as single units for association and clustering, since linkage in the cohort was strong. On average, about 240,000 unique TCR beta nucleotide sequences were sequenced per donor among about 400 genotyped donors of the cohort, with roughly 20% of those sequences being non-productive.

Remarks on this clone: This receptor's antigen is unknown. No base quality information exists; no much larger clone differs at one position.

The cohort was made up of roughly 670 healthy bone marrow donors. Cohort members were all nominally healthy when sampled, although unrecorded immune exposures were likely present. The donor was CMV seronegative and belonged to the group of 352 seronegative cohort members. A peripheral blood sample was provided by each donor, and peripheral blood mononuclear cells were used for TCR beta sequencing. Genomic DNA was extracted from the blood cell samples with the Qiagen DNeasy Blood Extraction Kit. Libraries were built with the immunoSEQ multiplex PCR assay. A mixture of 60 forward primers for TCR Vbeta segments and 13 reverse primers for TCR Jbeta segments was used in the multiplex PCR. Amplification of the CDR3 region of rearranged TCR beta genes was performed with a multiplex PCR assay on genomic DNA. Amplified TCR beta libraries were sequenced as 87-base-pair reads on the Illumina HiSeq System. Per the original workflow: A later analysis tallied around 80 million unique TCR beta chains across the 600 to 700 repertoires, and 10 million to 11 million of those chains were shared by two or more donors. To remove PCR and sequencing errors, raw reads were error-corrected and collapsed into unique sequences using a nearest-neighbor algorithm that merged closely related sequences. V, D and J gene segments were assigned by aligning CDR3 sequences to IMGT reference sequences. For a sequence to be retained, at least a six-nucleotide match to both a V gene segment and a J gene segment was required. Rearrangements were classified as productive when the CDR3 lacked stop codons and remained in frame with V and J, and all other rearrangements were classified as non-productive. CDR3 was defined by IMGT convention, running from the second conserved V-encoded cysteine to the conserved J-encoded phenylalanine. In an earlier analysis of around 540 of the donors, sequences lacking an unambiguous match to a single V gene segment were excluded. An earlier analysis of several hundred of the donors called V segments functional above 56.7% productive rearrangements and segregating when the between-donor standard deviation exceeded 5%. A statistical classification framework was developed to diagnose cytomegalovirus status using the catalog of TCR beta chain sequences. In a later analysis, TCR nucleotide sequences were compared against IMGT/GENE-DB human TR gene sequences so that V and J genes could be assigned. In a later analysis, CDR3 sequences and most-parsimonious VDJ recombination scenarios were assigned using the TCRdist pipeline. In a later analysis, each TCR beta chain was defined by its CDR3 amino acid sequence together with its V-gene family, and reads lacking a unique V-gene family were excluded. To address suspected cross-contamination and a sequencing artifact, a later analysis removed a few hundred highly shared, low-generation-probability nucleotide sequences. In a later analysis, a clonal expansion index for each public chain was calculated from normalized within-repertoire ranks of inferred template counts. Generation probabilities in a later analysis came from a VDJ recombination model fitted to out-of-frame rearrangements, and those results were checked against IGoR. A later analysis scored TCR-TCR, TCR-HLA and TCR-CMV co-occurrence with hypergeometric tests, applying a repertoire-size bias correction to TCR pairs. A later analysis estimated false discovery rates by permuting HLA or CMV assignments 20 times. A later analysis grouped co-occurring TCRs with DBSCAN, adding TCRdist sequence similarity when clustering within HLA-allele-positive subsets. Repertoires with fewer than 30,000 or more than 120,000 public chains were left out of co-occurrence clustering, as were about five repertoires with anomalous nucleotide sharing. TCRdb stores this immuneACCESS table with in-frame sequences only. Part of the clones is absent; in the studies checked, under half of the shortfall reflects unresolved V genes, and no reason is known for the rest. The V and J calls and clone size are taken from that table; D and trimming were inferred from the DNA. Here the sample has fewer than 150,000 clones; 80% occur a single time. About 2.2% of the sample is held by the ten biggest clonotypes.

From its cysteine to its phenylalanine, the CDR3 spans 15 amino acids. The read is trimmed to its CDR3 DNA, 45 bases read in frame from base 1. The germline V gene encodes CDR1 SGDLS and CDR2 YYNGEE. From V the trimming removes 0 bases and from J it removes 8 bases, while the gene matches leave 8 bases of the junction unaccounted for. Findings and caveats that apply to the study as a whole: In this cohort, only TCR beta chains were sequenced, and detectable features were limited by the absence of alpha or paired-chain data. A few of the identified cytomegalovirus-associated TCR beta chains were confirmed in vitro to be specific for cytomegalovirus antigens. Most CMV-associated TCR beta chains appeared to be HLA-restricted in a later analysis, and the HLA associations seemed to be driven largely by CMV exposure. In a later analysis, several top co-occurrence clusters were reported to appear linked to parvovirus B19, influenza, CMV and Epstein-Barr virus. Some IMGT-functional V segments, including TRBV6-2 and TRBV6-3, could not be distinguished by the 87-base-pair reads and were therefore excluded. A later analysis found that TCR association rates varied across HLA loci, with DRB1 alleles showing the most associated TCRs and HLA-C alleles the fewest. Across donors, most TCR sequences were observed very rarely, whereas some public TCRs were present in many individuals. Compared with the roughly 720-donor mean, donors in an Asian-associated ancestry cluster had fewer N-insertions in productive TCRs, according to a later genetic analysis. A group of highly shared sequence variants was considered likely to be a technical artifact of the sequencing pipeline. Because counts were too low, seventeen rarely observed V segments, including chromosome 9 orphons, were excluded from the earlier analysis of several hundred of the donors. Assigning TCR associations to individual alleles was difficult when HLA alleles, especially DR and DQ, strongly co-occurred. Linkage disequilibrium might explain the correlated functional status among segregating V segments, but an unknown experimental factor could not be excluded. In a later analysis, more than 15,000 TCR beta sequences were associated with specific HLA alleles at a false discovery rate of 0.05. Immune exposure information for the cohort was limited to CMV serostatus. V-gene and J-gene trimming of TCR beta chains was associated with a missense DCLRE1C variant in a later genetic analysis, and the association was replicated in an independent cohort. In both the original and validation cohorts, the classifier was reported to diagnose cytomegalovirus status with high specificity and sensitivity. The presence/absence analyses assumed that sequencing depth was roughly uniform across donors, and that assumption may not be true. It was suggested by the authors that the approach could potentially be generalized to other disease states and immunological phenotypes. A later analysis found that HLA-associated TCR beta chains were more clonally expanded and had lower generation probabilities than equally common non-associated chains. HLA typing was unavailable for some donors at each locus, so association tests used only the typed subset. In an earlier analysis of 587 of the donors, most TCR beta V segments appeared in productive rearrangements about 87% or about 30% of the time, broadly matching IMGT annotations. A further reported finding was that TCR beta sequences accurately predicted the HLA-A and HLA-B alleles for most subjects in the first cohort. The study gave a list of around 170 TCR beta chains associated with cytomegalovirus.

Recombination connected TRBV9 to TRBJ2-3; 8 nucleotides in the junction match TRBD2. The specimen was PBMCs. The origin of this receptor is a man aged 30 to 39 in good health and CMV-seronegative. The CDR3 protein: CASSVGGTSIGTQYF. In nucleotide form, the sequence is TGTGCCAGCAGCGTAGGAGGGACTAGTATAGGTACGCAGTATTTT. This CDR3, with the reference TRBV9 and TRBJ2-3 proteins standing in past its ends, gives the full variable domain DSGVTQTPKHLITATGQRVTLRCSPRSGDLSVYWYQQSLDQGLQFLIQYYNGEERAKGNILERFSAQQFPDLHSELNLSSLELGDSALYFCASSVGGTSIGTQYFGPGTRLTVL.